This TCR beta chain stems from a study of T cells after yellow fever vaccination. The CDR3 has 13 residues. V lost 5 bases and J lost 1, with 9 bases in between. Germline V gene lookup returns CDR1 SGHAT and CDR2 FQDESV (reference sequence). TCRdb passed the 5' RACE reads through MiXCR, listing each CDR3 protein once. The sample has a few hundred thousand distinct CDR3 sequences; 6.2% are singletons. The rearrangement uses TRBV11-1 and TRBJ2-7; D possibly corresponds to TRBD2 (5 bases). The sequenced sample was PBMCs, obtained 5 days after the yellow fever booster vaccination. The receptor was derived from a man between 25 and 39 years old who received the YFV17D yellow fever vaccine. Here the CDR3 DNA reads TGTGCCAGCAGCGTAGAGGGATCCTACGAGCAGTACTTC. It yields the protein CASSVEGSYEQYF.